These 31 T cell receptor beta chains were all obtained from the same sample, sequenced in a study of siplizumab effects on memory and regulatory T cells. Measured with immunoSEQ multiplex PCR; TCRdb has only the in-frame clones, and not every one. The sample gives approximately 100,000 clones, about 93% of which show up once; about 0.6% is in the top ten. Sequencing used Tregs sorted from blood. The receptors derive from a human donor in good health.

This clone came up once. The chain combines TRBV11-2 with TRBJ1-1; D uncertain. The CDR3 loop spans 13 amino acids. The V end was cut by 3 bases, the J end by 0 bases, with 5 bases between. CDR1 and CDR2 from the germline V gene are SGHAT and FQNNGV. CDR3 nucleotides: TGTGCCAGCAGCTTGAGATTGAACACTGAAGCTTTCTTT. This codes for CASSLRLNTEAFF. The whole variable domain, filled in from reference TRBV11-2 and TRBJ1-1, reads EAGVAQSPRYKIIEKRQSVAFWCNPISGHATLYWYQQILGQGPKLLIQFQNNGVVDDSQLPKDRFSAERLKGVDSTLKIQPAKLEDSAVYLCASSLRLNTEAFFGQGTRLTVV.

The chain has TRBV5-5 and TRBJ2-5; tentatively, D is TRBD2 (5 bases). Per germline, CDR1 SGHKS and CDR2 YYEKEE (reference sequence). V lost 5 bases to trimming and J lost 5 bases, with 19 bases between them. This CDR3 contains 15 residues. CDR3 protein: CASRRRGIELETQYF. CDR3 DNA sequence: TGTGCCAGCAGGCGCCGGGGAATTGAGCTGGAGACCCAGTACTTC.

J is TRBJ2-3 and V is TRBV18; TRBD2 matches 12 bases. The CDR3 is 16 amino acids. From germline, CDR1 is KGHSH and CDR2 LQKENI. The junction had 9 bases not matched to a gene; V was cut back by 6 bases and J by 5 bases. DNA for the CDR3: TGTGCCAGCTCTCGAGGACTAGCGGGAACGTTAGATACGCAGTATTTT. Its translation: CASSRGLAGTLDTQYF.

V and J are TRBV18 and TRBJ2-7; 10 positions match TRBD1. CDR1 and CDR2 (germline): KGHSH, LQKENI. The CDR3 is 15 amino acids. V shed 4 bases, J shed 5 bases, and the junction held 8 bases outside the gene matches. CDR3 sequence: CASSHSSTGGHEQYF. The DNA for the CDR3 is TGTGCCAGCTCACATTCCTCGACAGGGGGCCACGAGCAGTACTTC.

V is TRBV6-5 and J is TRBJ1-2; D gene ambiguous. This CDR3 spans 15 amino acids. V was shortened by 2 bases and J by 3 bases, with 13 bases between the two germline ends. The V gene's germline CDR1 is MNHEY and CDR2 SVGAGI. The CDR3 coding sequence is TGTGCCAGCAGTTACGACGGCAGGTCCTACTATGGCTACACCTTC. Translating it yields CASSYDGRSYYGYTF.

In this sample, this clone turned up once. V and J are TRBV6-5 and TRBJ2-7; D is undetermined. V was shortened by 10 bases and J by 5 bases, with 18 bases between the two germline ends. This CDR3 region has 13 residues. The germline CDR1 and CDR2 sequences are MNHEY and SVGAGI. CDR3 loop: CATAVGMVHEQYF. CDR3 nucleotides: TGTGCCACAGCAGTCGGTATGGTCCACGAGCAGTACTTC.

This chain links TRBV5-8 with TRBJ2-7; D perhaps matches TRBD1 (7 bases). V shed 0 bases and J shed 2 bases, with 18 bases lying between them. Germline values: CDR1 SGHTS, CDR2 YDEGEE. The CDR3 contains 17 residues. The CDR3 is CASSLGTGLRGAYEQYF. CDR3 nucleotide sequence: TGTGCCAGCAGCTTGGGGACAGGCCTAAGGGGGGCCTACGAGCAGTACTTC.

V and J are TRBV7-8 and TRBJ1-1, with D hard to call. Germline V gene data show CDR1 as SGHVS and CDR2 as FQNEAQ. This CDR3 is built from 12 residues. V shed 1 base and J shed 9 bases, with 9 bases lying between them. The CDR3 DNA reads as TGTGCCAGCAGCTTAGGTGATCCCAAAGCTTTCTTT. This sequence encodes CASSLGDPKAFF.

The chain carries TRBV28 and TRBJ2-5, with D tentatively TRBD2 (6 bases). Trimming took off 3 bases at V and 5 bases at J, with 16 bases between the two ends. The CDR3 is 15 amino acids. Germline V CDR1 and CDR2: MDHEN, SYDVKM. The CDR3 DNA reads TGTGCCAGCAGTTTCGCGGGCAGGGCGGGGGAGACCCAGTACTTC. Residues: CASSFAGRAGETQYF.

The genes are TRBV6-1 and TRBJ1-3; TRBD1 might be the D (6 bases). The CDR3 loop spans 15 amino acids. CDR1 is MNHNS, CDR2 SASEGT, per germline. V was shortened by 4 bases and J by 0 bases, with 10 bases between the two germline ends. CDR3 amino acids: CASSAGQSSGNTIYF. The DNA of the CDR3 is TGTGCCAGCAGTGCCGGACAGAGCTCTGGAAACACCATATATTTT.

The table lists this clone with a count of one. This rearrangement joins TRBV11-2 to TRBJ2-4, with D possibly matching TRBD2 (7 bases). Trimming shortened V by 5 bases and J by 10 bases, and 24 bases separated the two germline ends. CDR3 length: 16 residues. The germline CDR1 and CDR2 sequences are SGHAT and FQNNGV. The CDR3 loop is CASSPWGRERRGIQYF. Here the CDR3 DNA reads TGTGCCAGCAGCCCATGGGGGCGGGAGAGAAGGGGAATTCAGTACTTC.

The chain employs TRBV27 and TRBJ1-1; D may be TRBD1 (5 bases). V lost 2 bases and J 1 base, leaving 17 bases between the germline ends. The CDR3 loop spans 17 amino acids. CDR1 and CDR2 (germline): MNHEY, SMNVEV (reference sequence). The CDR3 DNA reads as TGTGCCAGCAGTTTACGGAGGGTACGGGGCCCGAACACTGAAGCTTTCTTT. The encoded protein is CASSLRRVRGPNTEAFF.

This clone was counted once. The chain joins TRBV29-1 to TRBJ1-2, with 7 bases aligning to TRBD1. This CDR3 is 12 amino acids long. With V trimmed by 6 bases and J by 4 bases, 5 bases remained unmatched. Germline V gives CDR1 SQVTM, CDR2 ANQGSEA. The CDR3, as DNA: TGCAGCGTCCGGGCAGGGGGCTATGGCTACACCTTC. Amino acids: CSVRAGGYGYTF. Drawing the rest from reference TRBV29-1 and TRBJ1-2, the complete variable domain is SAVISQKPSRDICQRGTSLTIQCQVDSQVTMMFWYRQQPGQSLTLIATANQGSEATYESGFVIDKFPISRPNLTFSTLTVSNMSPEDSSIYLCSVRAGGYGYTFGSGTRLTVV.

The chain is built from TRBV11-3 and TRBJ2-5; D is possibly TRBD2 (6 bases). The length of the CDR3 is 13 residues. V was trimmed by 8 bases and J by 5 bases, leaving 15 bases between them. Germline V gives CDR1 SGHNT, CDR2 YENEEA. The CDR3: CASGGAGSETQYF. The CDR3 DNA follows: TGTGCCAGCGGAGGGGCAGGGTCGGAGACCCAGTACTTC.

The genes are TRBV7-9 and TRBJ2-1; D gene ambiguous. Trimming took 5 bases from V and 3 from J, leaving 14 bases between them. CDR3 length equals 15 residues. The germline gives CDR1 SEHNR, CDR2 FQNEAQ (reference sequence). CDR3 sequence reads: CASSQVNRYYNEQFF. CDR3 coding DNA: TGTGCCAGCAGCCAGGTGAACAGATACTACAATGAGCAGTTCTTC.

V and J are TRBV30 and TRBJ2-1; 11 nucleotides line up with TRBD2. V shed 3 bases, J shed 8 bases, and the junction held 15 bases outside the gene matches. The CDR3 has 17 amino acids. In germline, CDR1 is GTSNPN, CDR2 SVGIG (reference sequence). CDR3 DNA: TGTGCCTGGAGCCCAACCCGAACTAGCGGGAGTGGGGATGAGCAGTTCTTC. It specifies CAWSPTRTSGSGDEQFF.

The V gene is TRBV6-4, the J gene TRBJ1-4, with 8 bases that match TRBD1. Germline values: CDR1 MRHNA, CDR2 SNTAGT. The length of the CDR3 is 14 residues. Trimming removed 8 bases from V and 5 bases from J; junction bases left unmatched: 7. Written as DNA, the CDR3 is TGTGCCAGCTTTCCACAGGGGGAGAATGAAAAACTGTTTTTT. Protein: CASFPQGENEKLFF.

This clone has just one count. This rearrangement joins TRBV15 to TRBJ2-3; D is perhaps TRBD2 (6 bases). The V gene's germline CDR1 is LNHNV and CDR2 YYDKDF (reference sequence). This CDR3 spans 13 amino acids. V lost 5 bases and J lost 4, with 10 bases in between. The CDR3 is CATSVRLADTQYF. For the CDR3, the DNA is TGTGCCACCAGCGTTAGACTAGCAGATACGCAGTATTTT.

The chain carries TRBV19 and TRBJ1-1; D gene uncertain. Germline V gene data show CDR1 as LNHDA and CDR2 as SQIVND (reference sequence). The germline V and J ends were trimmed by 3 bases and 0 bases, with 11 bases remaining between them. There are 15 residues in the CDR3. CDR3 protein: CASSMWAGMNTEAFF. DNA of the CDR3: TGTGCCAGTAGTATGTGGGCAGGAATGAACACTGAAGCTTTCTTT.

The chain joins TRBV27 to TRBJ1-2; no firm D call. The CDR3 totals 15 residues. V dropped 5 bases and J dropped 4 bases, with 17 bases sitting between them. CDR1 MNHEY and CDR2 SMNVEV come from the germline V gene (reference sequence). This CDR3 is CASSPYTAQRYGYTF. CDR3 nucleotides: TGTGCCAGCAGTCCCTACACAGCTCAACGCTATGGCTACACCTTC.

V gene TRBV28 combines with J gene TRBJ1-5; tentatively, D is TRBD1 (5 bases). V was clipped by 6 bases and J by 0 bases, with 9 bases between them. In germline, CDR1 is MDHEN, CDR2 SYDVKM. The CDR3 runs 14 residues. The CDR3 nucleotides read TGTGCCAGCAGGGGACCGACTAGCAATCAGCCCCAGCATTTT. It specifies CASRGPTSNQPQHF.

The rearrangement links TRBV18 to TRBJ2-3; 7 bases align to TRBD1. Germline lookup yields CDR1 KGHSH and CDR2 LQKENI. There are 15 residues in the CDR3. The V segment lost 0 bases and the J segment 1 base; nucleotides outside the gene matches: 1. CDR3: CASSPPQGGTDTQYF. The CDR3 DNA reads as TGTGCCAGCTCACCACCGCAGGGGGGCACAGATACGCAGTATTTT.

The chain has TRBV27 and TRBJ2-7; no reliable D call. This CDR3 has 15 residues. Deletions cut 5 bases from V and 2 bases from J, with 16 bases between. The germline V gene encodes CDR1 MNHEY and CDR2 SMNVEV (reference sequence). CDR3 coding DNA: TGTGCCAGCAGTCTCGGGTCCCATCGGGCCTACGAGCAGTACTTC. Residues: CASSLGSHRAYEQYF.

This chain links TRBV27 with TRBJ1-4; D gene uncertain. The CDR3 is 14 residues long. V shed 8 bases and J shed 8 bases, with 18 bases lying between them. Germline-derived CDR1 and CDR2 are MNHEY and SMNVEV (reference sequence). CDR3 nucleotides: TGTGCCAGCGGCTGGAGGCCTGTGGGAGAAAAACTGTTTTTT. This encodes CASGWRPVGEKLFF.

The chain has TRBV19 and TRBJ1-2; no clear D gene. Germline V gives CDR1 LNHDA, CDR2 SQIVND (reference sequence). The CDR3 runs 10 residues. The V end was cut by 6 bases, the J end by 8 bases, with 7 bases between. This CDR3 is CASRIGGYTF. The DNA of the CDR3 is TGTGCCAGTAGGATTGGGGGCTACACCTTC.

The chain recombines TRBV19 with TRBJ1-1; D might be TRBD1 (5 bases). The CDR3 length is 14 residues. V lost 5 bases, J lost 4 bases, and 14 bases lay in between. Germline V CDR1 and CDR2: LNHDA, SQIVND (reference sequence). The CDR3 loop reads CASSGRSGATEAFF. CDR3 in DNA: TGTGCCAGTAGTGGAAGGAGCGGGGCCACTGAAGCTTTCTTT.

The J gene is TRBJ2-2, the V gene TRBV7-9; D not resolved. The germline V gene has CDR1 SEHNR and CDR2 FQNEAQ (reference sequence). This CDR3 is built from 15 residues. Trimming removed 1 base at V and 3 bases at J, with 9 bases between. The CDR3 DNA follows: TGTGCCAGCAGCTTAGTTCTAATATACACCGGGGAGCTGTTTTTT. It translates to CASSLVLIYTGELFF.

CDR3 nucleotides: TGTGCCAGTGCGCTTAGCAATCAGCCCCAGCATTTT. This encodes CASALSNQPQHF. The chain links TRBV7-8 to TRBJ1-5, with unresolved D. V lost 9 bases and J 0 bases, leaving 6 bases between the germline ends. CDR1 and CDR2 (germline): SGHVS, FQNEAQ. This CDR3 is 12 amino acids long.

This clone was detected only once. The genes are TRBV28 and TRBJ2-1; 14 nucleotides agree with TRBD2. The germline gives CDR1 MDHEN, CDR2 SYDVKM. V lost 6 bases, J lost 13 bases, and 11 bases stayed unmatched. This CDR3 spans 15 amino acids. CDR3 protein: CASSPSGTSGSIQFF. CDR3 coding DNA: TGTGCCAGCAGCCCATCCGGGACTAGCGGGAGTATCCAGTTCTTC.

The rearrangement uses TRBV19 and TRBJ1-1, with D possibly matching TRBD1 (5 bases). The CDR3 contains 13 residues. The V gene lost 9 bases and the J gene lost 4 bases, with 15 bases spanning the gap. The germline V gene encodes CDR1 LNHDA and CDR2 SQIVND (reference sequence). The CDR3 reads CASLGGTSTEAFF. The CDR3 nucleotides read TGTGCCAGCCTGGGAGGGACGAGCACTGAAGCTTTCTTT.

This rearrangement joins TRBV5-1 to TRBJ2-2; D ambiguous. Germline-derived CDR1 and CDR2 are SGHRS and YFSETQ. V shed 5 bases and J shed 6 bases, with 11 bases lying between them. This CDR3 has 13 residues. The CDR3 protein is CASRSYSSGELFF. CDR3 DNA: TGCGCCAGCAGAAGTTATAGTTCCGGGGAGCTGTTTTTT. Drawing the rest from reference TRBV5-1 and TRBJ2-2, the complete variable domain is KAGVTQTPRYLIKTRGQQVTLSCSPISGHRSVSWYQQTPGQGLQFLFEYFSETQRNKGNFPGRFSGRQFSNSRSEMNVSTLELGDSALYLCASRSYSSGELFFGEGSRLTVL.